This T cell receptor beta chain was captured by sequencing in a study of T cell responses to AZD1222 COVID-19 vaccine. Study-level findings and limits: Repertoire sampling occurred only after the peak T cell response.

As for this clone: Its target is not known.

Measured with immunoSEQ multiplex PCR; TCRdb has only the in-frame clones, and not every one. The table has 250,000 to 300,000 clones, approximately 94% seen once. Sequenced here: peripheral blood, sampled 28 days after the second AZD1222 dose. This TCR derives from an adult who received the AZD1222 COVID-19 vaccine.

CDR3 sequence (DNA): TGTGCCTACATAGCGGGGACCAACATCAATGAGCAGTTCTTC. Residues: CAYIAGTNINEQFF. J is TRBJ2-1 and V is TRBV2, with TRBD2 identical over 8 bases. V lost 11 bases and J lost 6; bases outside the gene matches: 12. Germline values: CDR1 SNHLY, CDR2 FYNNEI. CDR3 length: 14 amino acids. The complete variable domain, with remaining parts taken from reference TRBV2 and TRBJ2-1, reads EPEVTQTPSHQVTQMGQEVILRCVPISNHLYFYWYRQILGQKVEFLVSFYNNEISEKSEIFDDQFSVERPDGSNFTLKIRSTKLEDSAMYFCAYIAGTNINEQFFGPGTRLTVL.